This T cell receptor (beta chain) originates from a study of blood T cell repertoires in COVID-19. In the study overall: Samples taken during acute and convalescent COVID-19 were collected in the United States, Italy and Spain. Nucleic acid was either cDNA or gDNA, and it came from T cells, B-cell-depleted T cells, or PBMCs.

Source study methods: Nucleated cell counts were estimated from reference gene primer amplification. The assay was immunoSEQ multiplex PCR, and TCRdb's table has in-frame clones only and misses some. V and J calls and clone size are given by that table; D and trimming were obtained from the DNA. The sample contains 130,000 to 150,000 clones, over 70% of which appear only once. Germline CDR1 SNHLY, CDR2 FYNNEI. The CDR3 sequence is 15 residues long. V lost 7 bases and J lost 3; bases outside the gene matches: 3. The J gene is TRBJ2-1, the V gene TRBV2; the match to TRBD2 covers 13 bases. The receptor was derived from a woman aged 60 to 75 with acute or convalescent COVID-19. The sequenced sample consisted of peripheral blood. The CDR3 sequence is CASTRTSGSYNEQFF. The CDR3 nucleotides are TGTGCCAGCACTCGGACTAGCGGGAGCTACAATGAGCAGTTCTTC.